This T cell receptor (beta chain) was captured by sequencing in a study of blood T cell repertoires in COVID-19. On the study more broadly: There were acute and convalescent COVID-19 samples, and they came from the United States, Italy and Spain. T cells, B-cell-depleted T cells, or PBMCs provided the cDNA or gDNA that served as material.

Categorization into cohorts depended on clinical history that participants reported. A case of COVID-19 had been met by exposed participants within 2 weeks before study entry. The method was immunoSEQ multiplex PCR; TCRdb's version includes in-frame clones alone and lacks a portion of them. The sample carries a few hundred thousand clones, approximately 86% recorded once. Germline CDR1 reads ENHRY; CDR2 reads SYGVKD. V was cut by 0 bases and J by 2 bases, with 17 bases left in between. This CDR3 has 18 amino acids. The clonotype was recovered from a young woman who had been exposed to COVID-19. The sequenced sample consisted of PBMCs or T cells enriched from blood (not recorded which). The chain joins TRBV10-3 to TRBJ1-5, with D possibly being TRBD1 (5 bases). CDR3 DNA sequence: TGTGCCATCAGTGAGTCTGGTGGTGGGGCAGGGCGCAATCAGCCCCAGCATTTT. Its protein product is CAISESGGGAGRNQPQHF.